The 20 T cell receptor beta chains given below trace back to one sample, sequenced in a study of CD8+ T cells in alopecia areata. Following extraction, RNA underwent reverse transcription to cDNA, which served as the sequencing template. Clones were sequenced by immunoSEQ multiplex PCR, and TCRdb holds only the in-frame ones, with some missing. The table shows some 7,200 clones, with about 66% occurring only once. Researchers gathered lesional scalp punch biopsies and peripheral blood from patients with alopecia areata. The material sequenced was skin, taken at week 0. The receptors come from a human donor with alopecia areata.

V is TRBV7-9 and J is TRBJ1-4; D might be TRBD1 (5 bases). With 9 bases removed from V and 3 bases from J, the gap between germline ends came to 11 bases. The CDR3 extends over 13 amino acids. Germline V lookup: CDR1 SEHNR, CDR2 FQNEAQ (reference sequence). The CDR3 loop is CASRGEANEKLFF. Written as DNA, the CDR3 is TGTGCCAGTAGGGGAGAGGCTAATGAAAAACTGTTTTTT. Variable domain in full (rest from reference TRBV7-9 and TRBJ1-4): DTGVSQNPRHKITKRGQNVTFRCDPISEHNRLYWYRQTLGQGPEFLTYFQNEAQLEKSRLLSDRFSAERPKGSFSTLEIQRTEQGDSAMYLCASRGEANEKLFFGSGTQLSVL.

The rearrangement links TRBV4-1 to TRBJ2-3, with 13 positions matching TRBD2. Per the germline V gene, CDR1 is MGHRA and CDR2 is YSYEKL. The CDR3 totals 17 residues. V lost 3 bases to trimming and J lost 5 bases; unmatched junction nucleotides: 8. The CDR3 is CASSQLTSGGAKDTQYF. DNA for the CDR3: TGCGCCAGCAGCCAGCTTACTAGCGGGGGGGCCAAAGATACGCAGTATTTT.

This clone was recorded once. The V call is TRBV9, the J call TRBJ2-1; D might be TRBD1 (5 bases). The CDR3 consists of 17 residues. Per germline, CDR1 SGDLS and CDR2 YYNGEE. V shed 4 bases and J shed 5 bases, with 22 bases lying between them. CDR3 region: CASSPERGHPPNNEQFF. CDR3 nucleotides: TGTGCCAGCAGCCCAGAAAGGGGTCATCCCCCAAACAATGAGCAGTTCTTC.

This chain connects TRBV5-1 to TRBJ2-7; TRBD2 agrees at 7 bases. From germline, CDR1 is SGHRS and CDR2 YFSETQ. Unmatched junction bases numbered 6, after V lost 3 bases and J lost 0 bases. This CDR3 spans 15 amino acids. CDR3 in DNA: TGCGCCAGCAGCTCCGGGGACTATCTCTCCTACGAGCAGTACTTC. Protein sequence: CASSSGDYLSYEQYF.

The rearrangement links TRBV5-4 to TRBJ2-2; D gene ambiguous. Germline CDR1 is SGHNT and CDR2 is YYREEE (reference sequence). CDR3 length: 13 residues. V was trimmed by 2 bases and J by 1 base, leaving 3 bases between them. CDR3 sequence: CASSLQNTGELFF. CDR3 nucleotide sequence: TGTGCCAGCAGCTTACAGAACACCGGGGAGCTGTTTTTT.

The chain is built from TRBV7-8 and TRBJ1-2; no clear D gene. The CDR3 runs to 13 residues. From germline, CDR1 is SGHVS and CDR2 FQNEAQ. V was cut by 1 base and J by 8 bases, with 11 bases left in between. CDR3 amino acids: CASSLVSIRGYTF. As DNA, the CDR3 is TGTGCCAGCAGCTTAGTCTCCATCCGGGGCTACACCTTC.

This clone was recorded only once. The chain links TRBV19 to TRBJ2-3; D possibly matches TRBD1 or TRBD2 (5 bases each). The CDR3 runs to 14 residues. V lost 5 bases, J lost 10 bases, and 19 bases lay in between. Germline loops: CDR1 LNHDA, CDR2 SQIVND (reference sequence). CDR3 in DNA: TGTGCCAGTAGTTCCCGTAGGACTGGGGCAGCGCAGTATTTT. Amino acid sequence: CASSSRRTGAAQYF.

The rearrangement joins TRBV5-5 to TRBJ2-3, with TRBD2 matching 15 bases. J gave up 5 bases and V 4 bases, and 5 bases lay outside the gene matches. Germline CDR1 is SGHKS and CDR2 is YYEKEE (reference sequence). CDR3 length equals 16 residues. CDR3 DNA: TGTGCCAGCAGCCCGGGACTAGCGGGGGGTGAAGATACGCAGTATTTT. Its protein is CASSPGLAGGEDTQYF. Full variable domain (missing parts from reference TRBV5-5 and TRBJ2-3): DAGVTQSPTHLIKTRGQQVTLRCSPISGHKSVSWYQQVLGQGPQFIFQYYEKEERGRGNFPDRFSARQFPNYSSELNVNALLLGDSALYLCASSPGLAGGEDTQYFGPGTRLTVL.

The chain joins TRBV7-8 to TRBJ2-2, with TRBD1 matching 9 bases. The J segment lost 4 bases and the V segment lost 10 bases, leaving 10 bases of the junction unmatched. The CDR3 contains 15 residues. Germline CDR1 and CDR2: SGHVS and FQNEAQ. CDR3 in amino acids: CAISRGQGITGELFF. The CDR3 bases are TGTGCCATCTCAAGGGGACAGGGTATCACCGGGGAGCTGTTTTTT.

The chain uses TRBV19 and TRBJ1-1, with D possibly TRBD1 on 6 matching bases. The CDR3 length is 17 residues. Germline loops: CDR1 LNHDA, CDR2 SQIVND (reference sequence). Trimming removed 1 base at V and 3 bases at J, with 18 bases between. In DNA, the CDR3 is TGTGCCAGTAGTATAGGGATCGGGACAACGGACCACACTGAAGCTTTCTTT. As protein: CASSIGIGTTDHTEAFF.

This chain connects TRBV11-3 to TRBJ2-1, with 7 bases identical to TRBD2. Germline assignment: CDR1 SGHNT and CDR2 YENEEA. The ends lost 1 base at V and 6 bases at J; junction bases unmatched: 6. The CDR3 has 15 residues. DNA of the CDR3: TGTGCCAGCAGCTTAGGTTGGACGGGGGGCAATGAGCAGTTCTTC. This codes for CASSLGWTGGNEQFF.

The V and J genes are TRBV11-2 and TRBJ2-7; a weak D match, TRBD2 (5 bases). Between the trimmed V and J ends, which lost 0 bases and 2 bases, there was a span of 11 bases. Germline CDR1 reads SGHAT; CDR2 reads FQNNGV. The CDR3 spans 15 residues. Here the CDR3 reads CASSLDLGIAYEQYF. CDR3 DNA: TGTGCCAGCAGCTTAGATCTCGGGATTGCCTACGAGCAGTACTTC.

The J gene is TRBJ1-5, the V gene TRBV18; D may be TRBD1 (6 bases). The ends were cut back, 1 base at V and 5 bases at J, with 12 bases in the middle. In germline, CDR1 is KGHSH, CDR2 LQKENI. The CDR3 spans 15 residues. The CDR3 loop reads CASSPQGGTDQPQHF. The CDR3 bases are TGTGCCAGCTCACCACAGGGGGGGACGGATCAGCCCCAGCATTTT.

In its sample, this clone was seen a few times. The CDR3: CASSQETITEEYGYTF. CDR3 in DNA: TGCGCCAGCAGCCAAGAAACTATCACAGAGGAGTATGGCTACACCTTC. This rearrangement joins TRBV4-3 to TRBJ1-2; D unresolved. The CDR3 length is 16 residues. Trimming pared 0 bases from V and 5 bases from J, leaving 16 bases between. CDR1 is LGHNA, CDR2 YSLEER, per germline.

In its sample, this clone was seen once. This rearrangement joins TRBV7-8 to TRBJ1-1; the match to TRBD1 covers 9 bases. V lost 5 bases to trimming and J lost 1 base; unmatched junction nucleotides: 14. CDR3 length: 18 amino acids. Per germline, CDR1 SGHVS and CDR2 FQNEAQ. The CDR3 loop reads CASSIPGQGRRRNTEAFF. The CDR3, as DNA: TGTGCCAGCAGCATACCGGGACAGGGAAGGAGGAGGAACACTGAAGCTTTCTTT.

The gene calls are TRBV18 and TRBJ2-7, with D unresolved. The CDR3 totals 12 residues. CDR1 and CDR2 (germline): KGHSH, LQKENI. Trimming took 3 bases from V and 3 from J, leaving 6 bases between them. The CDR3 DNA is TGTGCCAGCTCACCTACCCACTACGAGCAGTACTTC. As protein: CASSPTHYEQYF. The entire variable domain, with the rest obtained from reference TRBV18 and TRBJ2-7, is as follows: NAGVMQNPRHLVRRRGQEARLRCSPMKGHSHVYWYRQLPEEGLKFMVYLQKENIIDESGMPKERFSAEFPKEGPSILRIQQVVRGDSAAYFCASSPTHYEQYFGPGTRLTVT.

This clone was found once. This chain joins TRBV6-1 and TRBJ2-3; 10 bases line up with TRBD2. The CDR3 length is 13 residues. Per germline, CDR1 MNHNS and CDR2 SASEGT. Trimming took 8 bases from V and 5 from J; bases not matched to a gene: 4. In DNA form, the CDR3 reads TGTGCCAGCGCAGCGGGGGGGCAAGATACGCAGTATTTT. Residues: CASAAGGQDTQYF.

This chain links TRBV6-5 with TRBJ1-5; D ambiguous. Germline CDR1 MNHEY, CDR2 SVGAGI. The V end was cut by 5 bases, the J end by 6 bases, with 5 bases between. The CDR3 is 11 residues long. The CDR3 DNA is TGTGCCAGCAGTGAAGTTCAGCCCCAGCATTTT. Protein product: CASSEVQPQHF.

This clone is termed medium-sized (0.01 to 0.1%). At one boundary the junction diverges from the germline segment, which might be a read error. The V gene is TRBV27, the J gene TRBJ1-6, with 8 bases aligning to TRBD1. The CDR3 has 12 amino acids. Germline CDR1 reads MNHEY; CDR2 reads SMNVEV (reference sequence). This chain's CDR3 is CASSPDRGVLLF. Written as DNA, the CDR3 is TGTGCCAGCAGTCCAGACAGGGGCGTCCTCCTCTTT.

The V and J genes are TRBV6-6 and TRBJ1-2; perhaps TRBD1 as D (5 bases). The V and J ends lost 5 bases and 6 bases respectively, with 16 bases between them. This CDR3 is 14 amino acids long. Per the germline V gene, CDR1 is MNHNY and CDR2 is SVGAGI (reference sequence). The CDR3 nucleotides read TGTGCCAGCAGTACCACGACAGTGCCGGATGGCTACACCTTC. It is translated as CASSTTTVPDGYTF.